Included here is one T cell receptor beta chain sequence, with context. Its antigen is still unknown. This sample is part of a study of T cells expressing NK-cell markers. About the research overall: Source material for TCR beta repertoires consisted of sorted CD3+CD56+NKG2C+, CD3+CD56+NKG2C- and CD3+CD56-NKG2C+ T cells. Seven donors tested HCMV-seropositive and one tested seronegative among the eight sequenced.

A 5'RACE template switching approach incorporating UMIs was used to make TCR beta cDNA. With the 5' RACE reads reprocessed, TCRdb shows one record per CDR3 protein and no DNA. This sample's clone table lists a few hundred thousand distinct CDR3 sequences. Study-wide results and caveats: It was still unclear whether expanded NKG2C+ T cell clones were HCMV specific.

Looked up from germline, CDR1 is SGHRS and CDR2 is YFSETQ. CDR3 length: 15 residues. Sequencing was carried out using blood T cells: a sorted CD56 or NKG2C T cell subset, CD4+ or CD8+ T cells, or bulk PBMC T cells (not recorded which). This rearrangement joins TRBV5-1 to TRBJ2-5. The TCR originated in a man aged 18-70 years in good health. CDR3 sequence reads: CASSLGQGLSETQYF.